This TCR beta chain was sequenced for a study of blood T cell repertoires in COVID-19. Original methodology: Reference gene primer amplification gave estimated nucleated cell counts. TCRdb's table, derived via immunoSEQ multiplex PCR, lists solely in-frame clones and lacks some. V, J and clone size are taken as reported in that table, and D and trimming were inferred from the DNA itself. This sample has approximately 100,000 clones, with about 80% found just once. The CDR3 extends over 13 amino acids. Trimming removed 9 bases at V and 2 bases at J, with 9 bases between. CDR1 and CDR2 from the germline V gene are KGHDR and SFDVKD.

V usage is TRBV24-1 and J usage is TRBJ2-2, with D perhaps TRBD1 (5 bases). Sequencing was carried out using peripheral blood. The clonotype comes from a man in his 60s with acute or convalescent COVID-19. The CDR3 DNA follows: TGTGCCACCCGGACATCAAACACCGGGGAGCTGTTTTTT. This translates into CATRTSNTGELFF.